This T cell receptor (beta chain) is drawn from a study of T cell responses to AZD1222 COVID-19 vaccine. Study-level background: Investigators merged groups given second doses at roughly 4 or roughly 12 weeks.

General study results and limits: Just a handful of AZD1222 recipients tested seropositive at baseline. Researchers report vaccine-associated CD4 TCRs spanning spike, with dominance at 160-218 and 743-854.

Notes on this clone: Its specificity is not known.

The assay was immunoSEQ multiplex PCR, and TCRdb's table has in-frame clones only and misses some. The sample lists 100,000 to 150,000 clones, just over 90% occurring once. Trimming at V came to 6 bases and at J to 8 bases, leaving 9 bases not matched to a gene. Germline assignment: CDR1 SQVTM and CDR2 ANQGSEA. The CDR3 consists of 13 residues. The sequence came from an adult in good health. The material sequenced was peripheral blood, taken on day 0 of AZD1222 vaccination. The J gene is TRBJ1-4, the V gene TRBV29-1; 7 bases align to TRBD1. CDR3 residues: CSVAHRGREKLFF. For the CDR3, the DNA is TGCAGCGTCGCCCACAGGGGAAGAGAAAAACTGTTTTTT.